Sequencing of this T cell receptor (beta chain) was carried out in a study of T cell responses to AZD1222 COVID-19 vaccine. Assay used: immunoSEQ multiplex PCR; TCRdb lists only in-frame clones, some missing. The table has some 92,000 clones, approximately 91% seen once. Study-level points and caveats: Reports indicate that nearly half of spike-specific TCRs are directed at unmutated variant regions. Donors were mostly white British, more females; clonal diversity possibly underestimated.

Germline CDR1 reads MDHEN; CDR2 reads SYDVKM. CDR3 length: 12 amino acids. Deletions cut 8 bases from V and 3 bases from J, with 10 bases between. For this clone: Its antigen is unidentified.

This TCR was sampled from an adult in good health. This chain links TRBV28 with TRBJ1-2; D may be TRBD1 (6 bases). Sequenced material: peripheral blood, taken on day 0 of AZD1222 vaccination. The CDR3 DNA is TGTGCCAGCTCGGGACACTACTATGGCTACACCTTC. The encoded protein is CASSGHYYGYTF.